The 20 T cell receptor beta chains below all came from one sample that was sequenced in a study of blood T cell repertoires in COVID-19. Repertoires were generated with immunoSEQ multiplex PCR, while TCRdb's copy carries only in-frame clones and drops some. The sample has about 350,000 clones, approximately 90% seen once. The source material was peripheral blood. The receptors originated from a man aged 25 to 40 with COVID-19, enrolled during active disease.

CDR3 protein: CASRQFNEQFF. CDR3 DNA: TGTGCCAGTAGACAGTTCAATGAGCAGTTCTTC. The V call is TRBV19, the J call TRBJ2-1; D is unclear. Trimming shortened V by 6 bases and J by 6 bases, and 6 bases separated the two germline ends. Germline V CDR1 and CDR2: LNHDA, SQIVND (reference sequence). CDR3 length: 11 amino acids.

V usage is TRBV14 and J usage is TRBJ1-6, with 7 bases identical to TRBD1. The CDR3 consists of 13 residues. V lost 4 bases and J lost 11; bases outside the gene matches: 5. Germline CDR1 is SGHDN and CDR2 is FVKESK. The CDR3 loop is CASSRTDRAPLHF. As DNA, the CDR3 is TGTGCCAGCAGCCGGACCGACAGGGCACCCCTCCACTTT.

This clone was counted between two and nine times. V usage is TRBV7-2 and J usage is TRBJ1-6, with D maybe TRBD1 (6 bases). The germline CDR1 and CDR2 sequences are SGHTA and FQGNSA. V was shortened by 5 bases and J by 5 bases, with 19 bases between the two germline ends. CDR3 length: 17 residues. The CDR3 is CASSDTPPGHNNSPLHF. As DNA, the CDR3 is TGTGCCAGCAGCGACACACCCCCGGGACACAATAATTCACCCCTCCACTTT.

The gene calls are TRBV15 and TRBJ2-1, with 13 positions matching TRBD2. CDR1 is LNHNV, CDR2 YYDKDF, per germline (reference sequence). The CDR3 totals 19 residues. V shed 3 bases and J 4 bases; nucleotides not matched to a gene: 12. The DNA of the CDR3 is TGTGCCACCAGCAGGACTAGCGGGAGGCGTCTATGGGGGTACAATGAGCAGTTCTTC. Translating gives CATSRTSGRRLWGYNEQFF.

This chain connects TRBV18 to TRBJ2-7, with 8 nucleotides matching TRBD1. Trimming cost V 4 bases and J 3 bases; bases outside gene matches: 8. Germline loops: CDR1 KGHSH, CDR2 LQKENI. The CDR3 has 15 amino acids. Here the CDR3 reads CASSLLGTGYYEQYF. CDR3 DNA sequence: TGTGCCAGCTCACTACTCGGGACAGGCTACTACGAGCAGTACTTC.

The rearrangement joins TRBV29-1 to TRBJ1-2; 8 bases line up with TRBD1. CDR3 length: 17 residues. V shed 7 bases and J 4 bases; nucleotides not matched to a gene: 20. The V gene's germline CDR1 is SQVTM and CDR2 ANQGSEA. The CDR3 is CSDAFPATGGKGYGYTF. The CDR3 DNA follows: TGCAGCGATGCTTTTCCCGCCACAGGGGGAAAGGGCTATGGCTACACCTTC.

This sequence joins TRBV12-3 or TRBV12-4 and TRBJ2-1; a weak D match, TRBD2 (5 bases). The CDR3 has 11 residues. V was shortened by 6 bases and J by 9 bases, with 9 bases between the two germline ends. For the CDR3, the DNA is TGTGCCAGCAGCCCCGGGGTTGAGCAGTTCTTC. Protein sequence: CASSPGVEQFF.

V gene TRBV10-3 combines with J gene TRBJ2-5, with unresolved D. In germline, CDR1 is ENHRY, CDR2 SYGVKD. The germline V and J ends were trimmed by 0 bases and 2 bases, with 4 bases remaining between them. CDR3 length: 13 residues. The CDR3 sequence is CAISESRQETQYF. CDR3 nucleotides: TGTGCCATCAGTGAGTCGCGGCAAGAGACCCAGTACTTC.

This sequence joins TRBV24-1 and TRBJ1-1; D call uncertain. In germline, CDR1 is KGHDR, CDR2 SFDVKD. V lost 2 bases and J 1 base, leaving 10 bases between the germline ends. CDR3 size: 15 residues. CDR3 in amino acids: CATSDSGSGNTEAFF. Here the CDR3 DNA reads TGTGCCACCAGTGATTCGGGTTCGGGGAACACTGAAGCTTTCTTT.

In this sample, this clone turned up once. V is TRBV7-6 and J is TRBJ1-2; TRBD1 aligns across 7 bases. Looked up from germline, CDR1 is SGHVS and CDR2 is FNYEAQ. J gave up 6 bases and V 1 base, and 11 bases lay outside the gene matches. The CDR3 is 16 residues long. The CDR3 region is CASSLVPGRGENGYTF. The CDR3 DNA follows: TGTGCCAGCAGCTTAGTTCCGGGCAGGGGGGAAAATGGCTACACCTTC.

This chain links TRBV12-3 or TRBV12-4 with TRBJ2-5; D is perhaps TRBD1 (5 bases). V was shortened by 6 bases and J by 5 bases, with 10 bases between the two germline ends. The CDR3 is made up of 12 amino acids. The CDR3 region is CASSRVVETQYF. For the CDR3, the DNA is TGTGCCAGCAGCAGGGTGGTGGAGACCCAGTACTTC.

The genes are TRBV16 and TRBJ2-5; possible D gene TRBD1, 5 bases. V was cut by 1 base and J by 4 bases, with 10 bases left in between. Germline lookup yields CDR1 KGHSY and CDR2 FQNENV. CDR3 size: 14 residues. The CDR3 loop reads CASSQLGQSETQYF. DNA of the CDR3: TGTGCCAGCAGCCAATTGGGGCAATCAGAGACCCAGTACTTC.

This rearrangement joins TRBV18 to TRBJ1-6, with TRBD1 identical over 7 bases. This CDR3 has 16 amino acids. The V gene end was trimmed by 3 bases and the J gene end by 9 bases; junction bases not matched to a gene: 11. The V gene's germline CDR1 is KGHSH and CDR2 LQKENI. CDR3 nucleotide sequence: TGTGCCAGCTCACCGACTCCGCAGGGGGACGGTTCACCCCTCCACTTT. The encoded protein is CASSPTPQGDGSPLHF. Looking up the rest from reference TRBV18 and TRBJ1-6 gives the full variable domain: NAGVMQNPRHLVRRRGQEARLRCSPMKGHSHVYWYRQLPEEGLKFMVYLQKENIIDESGMPKERFSAEFPKEGPSILRIQQVVRGDSAAYFCASSPTPQGDGSPLHFGNGTRLTVT.

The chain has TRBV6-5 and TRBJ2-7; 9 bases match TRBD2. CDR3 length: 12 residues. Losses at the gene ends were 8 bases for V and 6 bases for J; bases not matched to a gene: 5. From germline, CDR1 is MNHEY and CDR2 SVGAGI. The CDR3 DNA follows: TGTGCCAGCCGAGCTAGCGGGATCGAGCAGTACTTC. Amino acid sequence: CASRASGIEQYF.

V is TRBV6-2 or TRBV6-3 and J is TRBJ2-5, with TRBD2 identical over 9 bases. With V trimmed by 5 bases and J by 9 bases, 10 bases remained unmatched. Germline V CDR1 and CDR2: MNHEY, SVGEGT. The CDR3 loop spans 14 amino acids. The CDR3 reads CASSTPGTSFSQYF. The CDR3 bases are TGTGCCAGCAGTACCCCCGGGACTAGCTTTTCCCAGTACTTC.

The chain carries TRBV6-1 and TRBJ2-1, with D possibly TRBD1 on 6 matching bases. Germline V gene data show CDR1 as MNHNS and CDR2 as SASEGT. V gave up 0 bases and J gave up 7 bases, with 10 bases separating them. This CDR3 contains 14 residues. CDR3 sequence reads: CASSEATGDNEQFF. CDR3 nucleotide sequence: TGTGCCAGCAGTGAAGCGACAGGAGATAATGAGCAGTTCTTC.

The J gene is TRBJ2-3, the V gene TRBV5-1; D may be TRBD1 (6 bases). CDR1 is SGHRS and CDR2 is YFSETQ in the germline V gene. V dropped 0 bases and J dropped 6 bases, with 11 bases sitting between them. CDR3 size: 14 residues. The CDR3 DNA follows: TGCGCCAGCAGCTTGGTTCCAGGGGCGGATACGCAGTATTTT. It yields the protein CASSLVPGADTQYF.

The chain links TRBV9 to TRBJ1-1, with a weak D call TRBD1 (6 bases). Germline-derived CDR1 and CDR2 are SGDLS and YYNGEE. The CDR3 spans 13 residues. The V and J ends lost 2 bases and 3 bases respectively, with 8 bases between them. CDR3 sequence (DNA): TGTGCCAGCAGCGTCCAGGGGTACACTGAAGCTTTCTTT. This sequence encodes CASSVQGYTEAFF. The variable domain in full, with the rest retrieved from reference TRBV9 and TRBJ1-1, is DSGVTQTPKHLITATGQRVTLRCSPRSGDLSVYWYQQSLDQGLQFLIQYYNGEERAKGNILERFSAQQFPDLHSELNLSSLELGDSALYFCASSVQGYTEAFFGQGTRLTVV.

The CDR3 bases are TGTGCCAGCAGCTTGTTTTTGGGGGTAATGGGACAGGGTACAGGTCAGCCCCAGCATTTT. Encoded protein: CASSLFLGVMGQGTGQPQHF. This chain uses TRBV5-5 with TRBJ1-5, with TRBD1 matching over 9 bases. V lost 1 base to trimming and J lost 6 bases; unmatched junction nucleotides: 20. The V gene's germline CDR1 is SGHKS and CDR2 YYEKEE (reference sequence). This CDR3 has 20 amino acids.

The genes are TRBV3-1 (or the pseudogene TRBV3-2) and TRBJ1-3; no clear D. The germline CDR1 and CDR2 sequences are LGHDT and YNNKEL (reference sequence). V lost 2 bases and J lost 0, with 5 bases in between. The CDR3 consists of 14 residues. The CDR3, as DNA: TGTGCCAGCAGCCAATTGCGCTCTGGAAACACCATATATTTT. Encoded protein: CASSQLRSGNTIYF.